This T cell receptor beta chain is drawn from a study of shared clonotypes between healthy human individuals (dated by TCRdb to the early 2020s). Background for the entire study: The cohort comprised a couple of women and a few men aged 18 to 49 years. For each donor, CD4 naive and CD4 memory were each run on three plates, CD8 naive on two plates, and CD8 memory on one plate. To estimate repertoire size and how much clonotypes are shared between individuals, the study performed deep sequencing of blood TCR repertoires from roughly five healthy adults. To increase sequencing depth and limit assay-specific biases, TCR repertoire library preparation and sequencing were carried out by different laboratories using diverse techniques. Leukapheresis yielded between about 0.8 and 9.5 billion PBMCs per donor. Here is what the overall study found, with its caveats: Based on pairwise subsampling, the degree of clonotype sharing among donors was expected to be affected by sequencing depth. Rarefaction of sorted-subset datasets indicated incomplete sequencing despite the large sequencing depth. The genetic and exposure-history diversity represented was limited by the small number of donors. Sharing across several donors was observed for around 4.8% of naive CD4, 3% to 3.5% of naive CD8, about 2.5% of memory CD4, and less than 0.45% of memory CD8 clonotypes. Larger estimated clonotype richness was generally found for naive subsets than for memory subsets. Higher generation probabilities were observed for clonotypes shared by all four sorted-subset donors than for non-shared clonotypes. Sampling was limited to blood, and TCR repertoires in tissue likely differ from TCR repertoires in blood.

Healthy HIV-negative adults with no recently reported acute infections or vaccinations were included as donors. Every donor was a Caucasian adult residing in Nashville, Tennessee, USA. CD4+ T cells were enriched by magnetic negative selection, after which naive cells were positively selected on CD45RA and the negative fraction was taken as the memory subset. Blood was obtained by leukapheresis, after which PBMCs were separated by Ficoll-Histopaque density gradient centrifugation and cryopreserved in liquid nitrogen vapor phase. Purity and quantity of every magnetically sorted T cell population were checked by analytical flow cytometry. Each sorted fraction had its genomic DNA isolated and then quantified by UV absorbance on a Nanodrop 2000c. A remark on this clone: Its recognized antigen is unknown. Base qualities are not recorded, but no much larger clone differs from it by a single base.

The CDR3 covers 13 residues, taking in both the cysteine and the phenylalanine. Only the CDR3 part of the read is kept: 39 bases, read in frame from the first base. Sequences SGHRS (CDR1) and YFSETQ (CDR2) are obtained from the germline V gene. Germline trimming: 5 bases from V, 3 bases from J; junction bases outside gene matches: 0. Using the deep immunoSEQ assay, TCR CDR3 regions were amplified from genomic DNA by multiplex PCR. Extracted genomic DNA from each cell subset was spread evenly across all wells of several immunoSEQ 96-well plates, with each plate serving as a replicate. Each replicate PCR for sorted subsets received 200 ng genomic DNA, equal to 30,000 or so T cell genomes. The purified libraries were quantified using a Qubit 3.0 fluorometer, sized with a Bioanalyzer 2100, and then quantified again using the KAPA Library Quantification kit. A separate single-read 150-cycle Illumina NextSeq 550 flow cell was used to sequence each immunoSEQ 96-well plate. On the study's bioinformatics: Because the immunoSEQ output held only junctional sequences and lacked quality scores, the filtering could not match the filtering applied to full-length reads. To assign V/J genes and CDR3, sequences were annotated using PyIR, a Python wrapper for IgBLAST v1.9, with IMGT germline references. Reads with weak V/J assignments (E-value above 1e-6), missing CDR3, stop codons, out-of-frame junctions, or ambiguous translated residues were removed. V3J clonotypes were defined as sequences sharing an identical inferred V gene, J gene, and CDR3 amino acid sequence. To compute the percentage overlap between repertoires, the number of shared unique clonotypes was divided by the size of the smaller repertoire. Richness of each repertoire was evaluated using RTK rarefaction, the Chao1 estimator, and Recon v2.1 estimates of unobserved clonotypes. Generation probabilities were computed with OLGA for all TCRbeta clonotypes obtained by the gDNA method from a few donors. In TCRdb, the immuneACCESS table is reduced to in-frame sequences with V and J assigned. These tables do not hold every clone; where another copy was compared, an unresolved V gene accounts for under half, and the others remain unexplained. V and J calls and clone size follow that table, whereas D and trimming were derived from the DNA. Counted in this sample were approximately 2,000,000 clones; 85% to 95% of them appeared once. The ten largest account for more than 0.35% of the sample.

Source material: naive CD4+ T cells from PBMCs. According to the study, the label for this sample's cell subset or site signals: CD45RA+ positively selected. This TCR derives from a man aged 18 to 29 in good health. Some clones in this sample may be carry-over from other donors' samples. The chain couples TRBV5-1 to TRBJ1-4, and 8 junction bases match TRBD1. The sequenced DNA is TGCGCCAGCAGGACAGGGGCTAATGAAAAACTGTTTTTT. Its translation reads: CASRTGANEKLFF.